This T cell receptor beta chain was identified in a study of blood T cell repertoires in COVID-19. Clones were read by immunoSEQ multiplex PCR, and TCRdb kept only the in-frame ones, dropping some. This table holds about 15,000 clones, more than 75% found once. Germline CDR1 SNHLY, CDR2 FYNNEI. The CDR3 spans 13 residues. The V and J ends lost 6 bases and 8 bases respectively, with 16 bases between them. This chain connects TRBV2 to TRBJ2-5; the D gene is possibly TRBD2 (6 bases). The source of this sequence is a man between 60 and 75 years old with active COVID-19. What was sequenced was peripheral blood. CDR3: CASSAWRLETQYF. The CDR3 DNA sequence: TGTGCCAGCAGCGCATGGAGACTAGAAACCCAGTACTTC.